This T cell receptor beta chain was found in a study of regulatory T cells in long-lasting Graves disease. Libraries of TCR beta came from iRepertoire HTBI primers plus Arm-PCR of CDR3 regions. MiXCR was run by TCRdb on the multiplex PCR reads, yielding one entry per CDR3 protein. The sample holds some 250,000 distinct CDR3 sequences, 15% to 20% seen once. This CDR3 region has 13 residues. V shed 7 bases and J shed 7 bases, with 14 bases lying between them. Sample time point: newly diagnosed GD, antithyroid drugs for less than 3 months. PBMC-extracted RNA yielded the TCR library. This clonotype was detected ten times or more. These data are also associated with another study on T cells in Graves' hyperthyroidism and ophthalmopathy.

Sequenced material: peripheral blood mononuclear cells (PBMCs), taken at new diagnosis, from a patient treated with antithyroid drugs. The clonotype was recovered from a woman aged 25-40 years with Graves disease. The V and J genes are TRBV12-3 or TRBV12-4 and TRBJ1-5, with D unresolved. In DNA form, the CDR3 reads TGTGCCAGCAAAGAGGATTCGGGGCAGCCCCAGCATTTT. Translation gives CASKEDSGQPQHF.